This TCR beta chain was documented in a study of PD-1 blockade in classical Hodgkin lymphoma. Clones were read by immunoSEQ multiplex PCR, and TCRdb kept only the in-frame ones, dropping some. The sample contains roughly 2,500 clones, over 55% of which appear only once. Study-wide points: Patients starting nivolumab under 1 year after ASCT were excluded. The authors have not defined what causes the repertoire differences, possibly disease activity or prior therapy.

Noted time point: cycle 4 day 1 (C4D1), after 5 to 7 weeks of nivolumab. Brentuximab vedotin exposure varied among the patients, all of whom had relapsed after autologous stem cell transplantation. It was by magnetic negative selection that CD8+ T cells were isolated from thawed PBMCs. This clone is medium-sized by share. Its cognate antigen is unknown. The CDR3 sequence is 12 residues long. The germline V gene encodes CDR1 SNHLY and CDR2 FYNNEI. With 6 bases clipped from V and 2 bases from J, the junction kept 1 base outside the gene matches. The sequences come from CD8+ T cells from blood, collected before the fourth cycle of nivolumab. The J gene is TRBJ2-7, the V gene TRBV2; TRBD2 agrees at 7 bases. The clonotype originates from a human donor with classical Hodgkin lymphoma. The DNA for the CDR3 is TGTGCCAGCAGGGGGGGGGCCTACGAGCAGTACTTC. Its translation: CASRGGAYEQYF.